The present T cell receptor beta chain was sequenced within a study of PD-1 blockade in classical Hodgkin lymphoma. Study context: Patients had nivolumab dosed at 3 mg/kg, delivered intravenously every 2 weeks. Study outcomes and limitations: Newly diagnosed patients were said to have less baseline TCR diversity than healthy donors did. CD4+ TCR diversity climbed significantly by C4D1, unlike CD8+ TCR diversity. For complete responders, baseline diversity was comparable to that of newly diagnosed patients.

V lost 5 bases, J lost 4 bases, and 14 bases stayed unmatched. CDR3 length equals 16 residues. Germline values: CDR1 SEHNR, CDR2 FQNEAQ (reference sequence). This table comes from immunoSEQ multiplex PCR, and its TCRdb copy is limited to in-frame clones, with some not included. The data contain tens of thousands of clones, around 87% of them singletons. Concerning this clone: The antigen is unknown.

Time point: cycle 4 day 1 (C4D1), after 5 to 7 weeks of nivolumab. Every patient relapsed after autologous stem cell transplantation, and brentuximab vedotin exposure varied. The sample was peripheral blood mononuclear cells (PBMCs), taken before the fourth cycle of nivolumab. The chain links TRBV7-9 to TRBJ2-7, with 7 bases aligning to TRBD2. The sequence came from a human donor with classical Hodgkin lymphoma. The chain's CDR3 is CASSPPRRGTEYEQYF. The CDR3 nucleotides are TGTGCCAGCAGCCCACCCAGGCGGGGGACTGAGTACGAGCAGTACTTC.